Listed below are T cell receptor beta chains from one sample, sequenced in a study of blood T cell repertoires in COVID-19. Sequenced by immunoSEQ multiplex PCR; TCRdb stores in-frame clones only, minus some. Here the sample spans some 390,000 clones, more than 85% being singletons. Material for sequencing was peripheral blood. All receptors derive from a human donor in a cohort sampled during active COVID-19. Each CDR3 is given with its conserved first and last residue. D genes are given only for firm matches. Not every row has a clone size; where given, it reads once, few, many or a size class.

j_gene | d_gene | v_gene | abundance | CDR3nt | CDR3aa
TRBJ2-5 | TRBD2 | TRBV11-2 | . | TGTGCCAGCAGCCCCGATAGCGGGAGTGAGACCCAGTACTTC | CASSPDSGSETQYF
TRBJ2-1 | TRBD2 | TRBV6-5 | . | TGTGCCAGCAGTTCGAAGACTAGCGACGAGCAGTTCTTC | CASSSKTSDEQFF
TRBJ1-2 | TRBD1 | TRBV7-3 | . | TGTGCCAGCAGCTTCGGGACAGACTATGGCTACACCTTC | CASSFGTDYGYTF
TRBJ2-4 | . | TRBV5-6 | . | TGTGCCAGCAGCTTTCGGGATCCTAAAAACATTCAGTACTTC | CASSFRDPKNIQYF
TRBJ2-7 | TRBD2 | TRBV9 | once | TGTGCCAGCAGCCCCCGGCTCGGACTAGTTGATGAGCAGTACTTC | CASSPRLGLVDEQYF
TRBJ2-1 | . | TRBV2 | . | TGTGCCAGCAGTGAATTCGTCTCCTACAATGAGCAGTTCTTC | CASSEFVSYNEQFF
TRBJ2-2 | . | TRBV9 | . | TGTGCCAGCTCGGCCTTCGGGTACACCGGGGAGCTGTTTTTT | CASSAFGYTGELFF
TRBJ2-7 | TRBD1 | TRBV11-2 | . | TGTGCCAGCAGCTTAGTATATGGACAGGGGACATCCTACGAGCAGTACTTC | CASSLVYGQGTSYEQYF
TRBJ2-3 | . | TRBV19 | . | TGTGCCAGTAGTATACGAGGACAAAATACGCAGTATTTT | CASSIRGQNTQYF
TRBJ2-5 | TRBD1 | TRBV13 | . | TGTGCCAGCAGCCGGGACAGAGAAGAGACCCAGTACTTC | CASSRDREETQYF
TRBJ1-1 | . | TRBV10-3 | . | TGTGCCATCAGTCCACAACGTACAGGCATAGCTGAAGCTTTCTTT | CAISPQRTGIAEAFF
TRBJ2-1 | TRBD2 | TRBV27 | . | TGTGCCAGCCGATCACTAGCGGGGGAGCAGTTCTTC | CASRSLAGEQFF
TRBJ2-2 | . | TRBV24-1 | few | TGTGCCACCAGTATGGACAGCGCGAACACCGGGGAGCTGTTTTTT | CATSMDSANTGELFF
TRBJ2-7 | TRBD2 | TRBV9 | . | TGTGCCAGCAGCGCCTCCGGGACTAGCCCCGAGCAGTACTTC | CASSASGTSPEQYF
TRBJ2-3 | . | TRBV7-2 | . | TGTGCCAGCAACTACCCCGGCCGCGCCGGGGATACGCAGTATTTT | CASNYPGRAGDTQYF
TRBJ1-1 | TRBD1 | TRBV6-5 | . | TGTGCCAGCATCCCAACTCAGGGGGCAAACACTGAAGCTTTCTTT | CASIPTQGANTEAFF
TRBJ2-7 | TRBD2 | TRBV5-1 | . | TGCGCCAGCAGCCAACTACTAGCGGGAGGGCCAGGGGAGCAGTACTTC | CASSQLLAGGPGEQYF
TRBJ2-5 | TRBD2 | TRBV4-2 | once | TGTGCCAGCAGCCAAGGCTGGTTGGCGACTAGCGGAAACCAAGAGACCCAGTACTTC | CASSQGWLATSGNQETQYF
TRBJ2-5 | TRBD1 | TRBV27 | . | TGTGCCAGCAGTTTATCCCCCGGACAGGGTGTAGAGACCCAGTACTTC | CASSLSPGQGVETQYF
TRBJ1-5 | TRBD1 | TRBV4-1 | few | TGCGCCAGCAGCCAAGTTACCCGGGACAGGGTGGGGCAGCCCCAGCATTTT | CASSQVTRDRVGQPQHF
TRBJ1-5 | TRBD1 | TRBV5-1 | . | TGCGCCAGCAGTTGGACAGGCGGGAATCAGCCCCAGCATTTT | CASSWTGGNQPQHF
TRBJ2-5 | TRBD2 | TRBV13 | . | TGTGCCAGCAGCTTTGACACAGGACTAGCGGAAGAGACCCAGTACTTC | CASSFDTGLAEETQYF
TRBJ1-5 | TRBD1 | TRBV19 | . | TGTGCCAGTGAATATACAGGGGGGAGCAATCAGCCCCAGCATTTT | CASEYTGGSNQPQHF
TRBJ2-7 | . | TRBV7-2 | few | TGTGCCAGCAGCTTAGGCTTAGCTTCCTACGAGCAGTACTTC | CASSLGLASYEQYF
TRBJ2-3 | . | TRBV5-4 | . | TGTGCCAGCAGCTTGATGTCGGGGGGCGGGACAGATACGCAGTATTTT | CASSLMSGGGTDTQYF
TRBJ2-1 | . | TRBV5-1 | . | TGCGCCAGCAGACCCTCTCTCGGGGACAATGAGCAGTTCTTC | CASRPSLGDNEQFF
TRBJ1-4 | TRBD1 | TRBV4-1 | once | TGCGCCAGCAGCCAAGTTATAAGGACAGGGTCTAATGAAAAACTGTTTTTT | CASSQVIRTGSNEKLFF
TRBJ1-5 | . | TRBV2 | once | TGTGCCAGCAGTCCCGGCCAGGGCGGCCAGCCCCAGCATTTT | CASSPGQGGQPQHF
TRBJ1-5 | . | TRBV2 | . | TGTGCCAGCAGTGCCGGTTATAGCAATCAGCCCCAGCATTTT | CASSAGYSNQPQHF
TRBJ1-3 | . | TRBV10-3 | few | TGTGCCATCAGTGAGTCGGCTCCGGGTGAAAACACCATATATTTT | CAISESAPGENTIYF
TRBJ2-7 | . | TRBV6-5 | . | TGTGCCAGCAGGCTAGGGGGTAACTACGAGCAGTACTTC | CASRLGGNYEQYF